Sequencing of this T cell receptor (beta chain) was carried out in a study of T cells in Graves' hyperthyroidism and ophthalmopathy. The V end was cut by 3 bases, the J end by 1 base, with 15 bases between. Germline CDR1 and CDR2: SGHTA and FQGNSA. The CDR3 loop spans 16 amino acids. The CDR3 regions of TCR beta were amplified from RNA transcripts. TCR CDR3 underwent first-round RT-PCR with the HTBI primer set. TCRdb recomputed calls from the multiplex PCR reads with MiXCR, one row per CDR3 protein. The profile shows hundreds of thousands of distinct CDR3 sequences, 38% of them singletons. The sample taken for sequencing was blood. This receptor was taken from a man aged 18 to 35 with Graves' hyperthyroidism. This rearrangement joins TRBV7-2 to TRBJ2-5; weak D call: TRBD1 (6 bases). The CDR3 sequence is CASSFLNGQTQETQYF. CDR3 in DNA: TGTGCCAGCAGCTTCCTGAACGGACAGACCCAAGAGACCCAGTACTTC.